Listed below are T cell receptor beta chains from one sample, sequenced in a study of blood T cell repertoires in COVID-19. The table came from immunoSEQ multiplex PCR; TCRdb's copy has only in-frame clones and leaves some out. The data show 390,000 or so clones, 86% seen once. Specimen: peripheral blood. These receptors all stem from a woman aged 30 to 39 with active or convalescent COVID-19. The CDR3 runs from the conserved cysteine through the conserved F or W. The D gene is left open where the match is weak. Clone size appears in some rows only: once, few, many, or a class for an expanded clone.

J,D,length,size,V,DNA,CDR3
TRBJ1-4,TRBD1,15,.,TRBV4-2,TGTGCCAGCAGCCAAGCCGGGACAGGTTACGAAAAACTGTTTTTT,CASSQAGTGYEKLFF
TRBJ1-3,.,16,.,TRBV25-1,TGTGCCAGCAGTGAATGGGGGCTGAACTCTGGAAACACCATATATTTT,CASSEWGLNSGNTIYF
TRBJ2-3,TRBD1,16,once,TRBV24-1,TGTGCCACCAGTGACCGTGGACAGGGAAGGACAGATACGCAGTATTTT,CATSDRGQGRTDTQYF
TRBJ2-1,.,12,once,TRBV27,TGTGCCAGCAGTTTAATCGGAGATGAGCAGTTCTTC,CASSLIGDEQFF
TRBJ1-5,.,13,.,TRBV12-3/TRBV12-4,TGTGCCAGCAGACGGGGGGCAGGGGAGCCCCAGCATTTT,CASRRGAGEPQHF
TRBJ2-5,TRBD2,15,.,TRBV30,TGTGCCTGGAGCCGACTAGCGGGAGGGAAGGAGACCCAGTACTTC,CAWSRLAGGKETQYF
TRBJ1-1,TRBD1,18,many,TRBV5-1,TGCGCCAGCAGCTCGCTTGGGGAACAGGGGCCCCTGAACACTGAAGCTTTCTTT,CASSSLGEQGPLNTEAFF
TRBJ1-4,TRBD1,14,few,TRBV10-3,TGTGCCATCAGTAGGACAGGAGCAAATGAAAAACTGTTTTTT,CAISRTGANEKLFF
TRBJ1-2,.,14,.,TRBV5-4,TGTGCCAGCAGCTCCGGGAGCACTAACTATGGCTACACCTTC,CASSSGSTNYGYTF
TRBJ2-7,.,18,.,TRBV21-1,TGTGCCAGCAGCTGCAGCGGGGGGGCCCTCTGCCCGACCTACGAGCAGTACTTC,CASSCSGGALCPTYEQYF
TRBJ1-2,.,15,.,TRBV6-5,TGTGCCAGCACGCAGGCCCGGCAGACGCCCTATGGCTACACCTTC,CASTQARQTPYGYTF
TRBJ1-3,TRBD1,16,.,TRBV6-5,TGTGCCAGCAGTTACAGGACAGGGATTACTGGAAACACCATATATTTT,CASSYRTGITGNTIYF
TRBJ2-1,.,15,.,TRBV7-6,TGTGCCAGCAGCTTACCCCCGGGAGAGAGCAATGAGCAGTTCTTC,CASSLPPGESNEQFF
TRBJ1-5,.,13,.,TRBV2,TGTGCCAGCAGTGAGACGGCGCCAGGGCCCCAGCATTTT,CASSETAPGPQHF
TRBJ2-7,TRBD2,15,.,TRBV2,TGTGCCAGCAGTGGGGTAGCGGGACTATCCTACGAGCAGTACTTC,CASSGVAGLSYEQYF
TRBJ1-6,.,15,.,TRBV6-2/TRBV6-3,TGTGCCAGCAGTTACCGGAGTGGTTATAATTCACCCCTCCACTTT,CASSYRSGYNSPLHF
TRBJ1-1,.,13,.,TRBV4-2,TGTGCCAGCACCATCAGCCGGGGCACTGAAGCTTTCTTT,CASTISRGTEAFF
TRBJ1-2,TRBD1,16,few,TRBV27,TGTGCCAGCAGTTCTCGGGGACAGGGGGTTAACTATGGCTACACCTTC,CASSSRGQGVNYGYTF
TRBJ2-2,TRBD2,15,once,TRBV2,TGTGCCAGCAGCCTAGCGGGGGGATATACCGGGGAGCTGTTTTTT,CASSLAGGYTGELFF
TRBJ2-4,TRBD2,15,.,TRBV3-1/TRBV3-2,TGTGCCAGCGCCCTAGCGGGAGGAACCCAAAACATTCAGTACTTC,CASALAGGTQNIQYF
TRBJ1-2,.,13,.,TRBV25-1,TGTGCCAGCAGTGAGCAGGGAGGATATGGCTACACCTTC,CASSEQGGYGYTF
TRBJ1-2,.,17,.,TRBV5-6,TGTGCCAGCAGCTCGCCAGGATACACCGCACTTAACTATGGCTACACCTTC,CASSSPGYTALNYGYTF
TRBJ1-2,TRBD1,15,.,TRBV19,TGTGCCAGTAGTATTAAGGGACAGGGGGCTCGAGGCTACACCTTC,CASSIKGQGARGYTF
TRBJ2-1,.,13,.,TRBV5-4,TGTGCCAGCACTCAACCCCCGGGAAATGAGCAGTTCTTC,CASTQPPGNEQFF
TRBJ1-1,.,13,few,TRBV27,TGTGCCAGCAGCTGGGACAAGAACACTGAAGCTTTCTTT,CASSWDKNTEAFF
TRBJ2-2,TRBD1,14,.,TRBV27,TGTGCCAGCAAGACAGGGGTTACCACCGGGGAGCTGTTTTTT,CASKTGVTTGELFF
TRBJ2-7,.,15,.,TRBV5-4,TGTGCCAGCAGCTTGGGGGGGGATCCAGACTACGAGCAGTACTTC,CASSLGGDPDYEQYF
TRBJ2-5,.,13,.,TRBV20-1,TGCAGTGCTAGTATGGGCGGGATGGAGACCCAGTACTTC,CSASMGGMETQYF
TRBJ1-4,TRBD1,16,.,TRBV18,TGTGCCAGCTCACCTTTCGGACAGGGGGCTAATGAAAAACTGTTTTTT,CASSPFGQGANEKLFF
TRBJ1-3,.,16,.,TRBV5-4,TGTGCCAGCAGGCCTAGTGGGTCAAACTCTGGAAACACCATATATTTT,CASRPSGSNSGNTIYF
TRBJ2-2,TRBD1,16,.,TRBV19,TGTGCCAGTAGTCAGACAGGGGGTCCGAACACCGGGGAGCTGTTTTTT,CASSQTGGPNTGELFF
TRBJ2-2,TRBD2,18,once,TRBV3-1/TRBV3-2,TGTGCCAGCAGCCATCGATCTAGCGGGAGACCTGGATCTGGGGAGCTGTTTTTT,CASSHRSSGRPGSGELFF
TRBJ2-3,.,14,many,TRBV10-1,TGCGCCAGCAGTGAGCAGTTAAGCACAGATACGCAGTATTTT,CASSEQLSTDTQYF
TRBJ1-5,TRBD1,15,.,TRBV6-5,TGTGCCAGCAGAAGACAGGGGGATAGCAATCAGCCCCAGCATTTT,CASRRQGDSNQPQHF
TRBJ2-7,.,14,.,TRBV6-5,TGTGCCAGCAAAGCCGGGACAACCCCCTACGAGCAGTACTTC,CASKAGTTPYEQYF
TRBJ2-7,.,13,.,TRBV2,TGTGCCAGCAGTGAAAAGTGGGCCCGTTGGCAGTACTTC,CASSEKWARWQYF
TRBJ1-2,.,15,.,TRBV6-5,TGTGCCAGCAGTCCCCCCCCCACAGGGAACTATGGCTACACCTTC,CASSPPPTGNYGYTF
TRBJ1-1,.,14,few,TRBV10-3,TGTGCCATCAGCGTACAGGGCCTGAACACTGAAGCTTTCTTT,CAISVQGLNTEAFF
TRBJ2-2,.,16,.,TRBV6-5,TGTGCCAGCAGTTCGCGGGACAGCGGAAACACCGGGGAGCTGTTTTTT,CASSSRDSGNTGELFF
TRBJ2-7,TRBD2,13,.,TRBV29-1,TGCAGCGTCCAGGGACTAGCGGGAGGTGAGCAGTACTTC,CSVQGLAGGEQYF
TRBJ2-3,.,15,.,TRBV4-1,TGCGCCAGCAGCCAAGAAGCGAGAGCCACAGATACGCAGTATTTT,CASSQEARATDTQYF
TRBJ2-3,TRBD2,15,.,TRBV6-2/TRBV6-3,TGTGCCAGCAGTTTCACTAGCGGGAGCACAGATACGCAGTATTTT,CASSFTSGSTDTQYF
TRBJ2-7,TRBD1,14,.,TRBV27,TGTGCCAGCAGTTACAGGGGCCCCCCTTACGAGCAGTACTTC,CASSYRGPPYEQYF
TRBJ2-2,.,14,.,TRBV5-1,TGCGCCAGCAACCCCGGGACATATGGCGGGGAGCTGTTTTTT,CASNPGTYGGELFF
TRBJ1-1,.,16,.,TRBV5-1,TGCGCCAGCAGCTTTGGGGGCTCTCTCGGTAGCACTGAAGCTTTCTTT,CASSFGGSLGSTEAFF
TRBJ1-6,.,14,.,TRBV19,TGTGCCAGTAGTATTGGCAGGGGTAATTCACCCCTCCACTTT,CASSIGRGNSPLHF
TRBJ1-1,.,16,.,TRBV5-1,TGCGCCAGCAGCTTGGCGGCTGGGGCCGTGAACACTGAAGCTTTCTTT,CASSLAAGAVNTEAFF
TRBJ1-5,.,14,.,TRBV27,TGTGCCAGCAGTTTCGGGGGTATCAATCAGCCCCAGCATTTT,CASSFGGINQPQHF
TRBJ2-3,.,15,.,TRBV7-2,TGTGCCAGCAGCTTAGTTAGTGGGAGAGCAGATACGCAGTATTTT,CASSLVSGRADTQYF
TRBJ2-2,TRBD2,17,.,TRBV5-6,TGTGCCAGCAGCCGCATAGAGGTAGCGGGAACCACCGGGGAGCTGTTTTTT,CASSRIEVAGTTGELFF
TRBJ1-2,TRBD1,16,.,TRBV18,TGTGCCAGCTCACCGGGACAGGAGGCCCTGGTGGCAAGCTACACCTTC,CASSPGQEALVASYTF
TRBJ1-1,.,12,once,TRBV6-5,TGTGCCAGCAGCCAGGGTAACACTGAAGCTTTCTTT,CASSQGNTEAFF
TRBJ2-1,TRBD2,17,.,TRBV3-1/TRBV3-2,TGTGCCAGCAGCCAAGCGCCCTCTAGCGGGAGTGGCAATGAGCAGTTCTTC,CASSQAPSSGSGNEQFF